A single sample is the source of the 9 T cell receptor beta chains below, sequenced in a study of cytomegalovirus exposure and HLA in healthy donors. PCR used 60 Vbeta primers and 13 Jbeta primers. Only in-frame clones appear in the TCRdb table, and some are missing; sequencing was by immunoSEQ multiplex PCR. The repertoire holds approximately 190,000 clones, with about 81% as singletons. Sequenced input: PBMCs. Every receptor here comes from a woman younger than 35 in good health and CMV-seronegative.

The rearrangement joins TRBV7-9 to TRBJ2-2, with 8 bases fitting TRBD1. Trimming removed 5 bases from V and 7 bases from J; junction bases left unmatched: 9. Germline V CDR1 and CDR2: SEHNR, FQNEAQ (reference sequence). The CDR3 sequence is 15 residues long. The CDR3 is CASSPETGEDGELFF. CDR3 sequence (DNA): TGTGCCAGCAGCCCAGAGACAGGGGAGGACGGGGAGCTGTTTTTT.

This clone was found a few times. V usage is TRBV6-6 and J usage is TRBJ1-2, with D possibly matching TRBD1 (6 bases). CDR3 size: 15 residues. The germline V and J ends were trimmed by 4 bases and 0 bases, with 12 bases remaining between them. Germline V lookup: CDR1 MNHNY, CDR2 SVGAGI (reference sequence). The CDR3 nucleotides are TGTGCCAGCAGTTTAACAGGGTATACTAACTATGGCTACACCTTC. Its protein is CASSLTGYTNYGYTF.

V is TRBV5-4 and J is TRBJ2-5, with TRBD1 identical over 12 bases. CDR1 and CDR2 from the germline V gene are SGHNT and YYREEE (reference sequence). The V and J ends lost 4 bases and 4 bases, in that order; junction bases with no gene match: 8. The CDR3 spans 16 residues. The CDR3 spells CASSGAGQGAGETQYF. DNA for the CDR3: TGTGCCAGCAGCGGAGCGGGACAGGGGGCAGGAGAGACCCAGTACTTC.

This chain joins TRBV6-1 and TRBJ1-1, with a possible D match to TRBD1 (5 bases). The V gene's germline CDR1 is MNHNS and CDR2 SASEGT. This CDR3 is 13 amino acids long. V was shortened by 6 bases and J by 5 bases, with 13 bases between the two germline ends. This CDR3 is CASSEPGLTEAFF. In nucleotides, the CDR3 is TGTGCCAGCAGCGAACCAGGGTTGACTGAAGCTTTCTTT.

This clone was seen only a few times. The rearrangement joins TRBV11-3 to TRBJ1-2; the D is unclear. V lost 1 base, J lost 5 bases, and 2 bases lay in between. From germline, CDR1 is SGHNT and CDR2 YENEEA. There are 11 residues in the CDR3. This CDR3 reads CASSLVYGYTF. The DNA of the CDR3 is TGTGCCAGCAGCTTAGTATATGGCTACACCTTC.

The rearrangement links TRBV5-1 to TRBJ1-5; TRBD1 matches at 8 bases. V lost 2 bases and J lost 5; bases outside the gene matches: 3. From germline, CDR1 is SGHRS and CDR2 YFSETQ. CDR3 length: 14 residues. CDR3 DNA sequence: TGCGCCAGCAGCTTACAGGGGGAGGATCAGCCCCAGCATTTT. It codes for CASSLQGEDQPQHF.

This rearrangement joins TRBV7-2 to TRBJ2-5; 8 nucleotides agree with TRBD2. This CDR3 contains 16 residues. Trimming cost V 0 bases and J 5 bases; bases outside gene matches: 8. Germline CDR1 reads SGHTA; CDR2 reads FQGNSA. CDR3 sequence (DNA): TGTGCCAGCAGCTTAGCGCGGGCGGGGGGATTGGAGACCCAGTACTTC. Protein product: CASSLARAGGLETQYF.

The rearrangement joins TRBV18 to TRBJ2-7; the D gene is possibly TRBD2 (6 bases). V was cut by 3 bases and J by 7 bases, with 7 bases left in between. The CDR3 is made up of 11 amino acids. The germline gives CDR1 KGHSH, CDR2 LQKENI. The CDR3 spells CASSPGGEQYF. CDR3 nucleotides: TGTGCCAGCTCACCCGGGGGAGAGCAGTACTTC.

This clone was found once. V and J are TRBV6-5 and TRBJ2-3; tentatively, D is TRBD2 (5 bases). The V gene's germline CDR1 is MNHEY and CDR2 SVGAGI. This CDR3 region has 11 residues. Trimming cost V 6 bases and J 7 bases, with 8 bases left between them. The CDR3 is CASRGDYTQYF. CDR3 DNA: TGTGCCAGCAGGGGAGATTATACGCAGTATTTT.